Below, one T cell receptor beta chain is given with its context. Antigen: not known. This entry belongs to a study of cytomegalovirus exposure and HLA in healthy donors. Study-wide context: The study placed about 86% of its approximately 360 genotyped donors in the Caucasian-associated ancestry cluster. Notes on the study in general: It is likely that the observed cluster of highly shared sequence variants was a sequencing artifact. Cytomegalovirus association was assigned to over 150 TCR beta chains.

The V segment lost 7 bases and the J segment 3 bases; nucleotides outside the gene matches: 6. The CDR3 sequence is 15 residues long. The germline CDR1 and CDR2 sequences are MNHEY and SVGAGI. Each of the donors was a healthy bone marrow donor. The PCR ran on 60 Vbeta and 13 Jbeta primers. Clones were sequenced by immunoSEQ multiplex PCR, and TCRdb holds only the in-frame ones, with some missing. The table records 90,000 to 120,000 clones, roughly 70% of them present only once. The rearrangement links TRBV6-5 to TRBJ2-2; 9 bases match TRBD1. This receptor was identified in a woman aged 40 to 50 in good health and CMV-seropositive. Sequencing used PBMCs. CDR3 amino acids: CASTRDRVDTGELFF. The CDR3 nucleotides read TGTGCCAGCACCCGGGACAGGGTTGACACCGGGGAGCTGTTTTTT.